This T cell receptor (beta chain) was found in a study of T cells in Graves' hyperthyroidism and ophthalmopathy. The CDR3 totals 13 residues. Trimming cost V 4 bases and J 2 bases, with 8 bases left between them. Germline lookup yields CDR1 MNHEY and CDR2 SMNVEV (reference sequence). This clonotype was picked up a small number of times. Authors of the study amplified TCR beta CDR3 regions from RNA transcripts. Initially, a first-round RT-PCR of the TCR CDR3 employed the HTBI primer set. TCRdb analysed the multiplex PCR reads with MiXCR anew, one entry per CDR3 protein. The table has 500,000 to 650,000 distinct CDR3 sequences, about 20% seen once. The diagnostic basis comprised clinical symptoms, serum thyroxine and TRAb, thyroid ultrasound and orbital computed tomography.

The TCR originated in a man aged 35 to 55 with Graves' ophthalmopathy. The rearrangement joins TRBV27 to TRBJ1-1; weak D call: TRBD1 (5 bases). Input material: blood. CDR3 sequence reads: CASSYRTNTEAFF. The CDR3, as DNA: TGTGCCAGCAGTTACAGGACTAACACTGAAGCTTTCTTT.